These T cell receptor beta chains were read from a single sample in a study of blood T cell repertoires in COVID-19. Sequencing used immunoSEQ multiplex PCR; TCRdb keeps in-frame clones, though not all of them. The data contain about 87,000 clones, approximately 85% of them seen just once; the ten biggest clones take up approximately 2.8%. Input material: peripheral blood. These receptors were obtained from a woman older than 75 with COVID-19, enrolled during active disease. CDR3s include the opening cysteine and the closing phenylalanine or tryptophan. Each record gives: D gene, J gene, V gene, clone size, CDR3 DNA, CDR3 protein. The D gene is left open where the match is weak. Rows give clone size only sometimes, using once, few, many, or a class for an expanded clone.

TRBD2 TRBJ2-3 TRBV2 . TGTGCCAGCAATCAATGGCTAGCGGGGGTGTCTAGCACAGATACGCAGTATTTT CASNQWLAGVSSTDTQYF
. TRBJ2-4 TRBV6-1 few TGTGCCAGCAGTGAAGGACAGACCAAGTTTTGGGCCAAAAACATTCAGTACTTC CASSEGQTKFWAKNIQYF
TRBD1 TRBJ2-7 TRBV27 . TGTGCCAGCAGTTTATGGAACAGGGGCCTGACCTACGAGCAGTACTTC CASSLWNRGLTYEQYF
TRBD1 TRBJ1-2 TRBV25-1 . TGTGCCAGCAGTTATCGCGGGACAGTGACAGGCTACACCTTC CASSYRGTVTGYTF
TRBD1 TRBJ2-2 TRBV18 . TGTGCCAGCTCACCGGGCGACAGGGTTAGGACCGGGGAGCTGTTTTTT CASSPGDRVRTGELFF
. TRBJ2-3 TRBV9 . TGTGCCAGCAGCCCCAAGGGGTTACCAGATACGCAGTATTTT CASSPKGLPDTQYF
TRBD1 TRBJ2-7 TRBV28 . TGTGCCAGCAGTCTCCCGGGACAGGCGGTTTCTGAGCAGTACTTC CASSLPGQAVSEQYF
. TRBJ1-3 TRBV20-1 . TGCAGTGCTAGTGCCAACTCTGGAAACACCATATATTTT CSASANSGNTIYF
. TRBJ1-4 TRBV30 . TGTGCCTGGACCGCAGGGGTAGGGTATGAAAAACTGTTTTTT CAWTAGVGYEKLFF
TRBD2 TRBJ2-3 TRBV7-2 . TGTGCCAGCAGACGTTCCCCTAGCGGGAGCACAGATACGCAGTATTTT CASRRSPSGSTDTQYF
. TRBJ1-1 TRBV5-1 . TGCGCCAGCACCCCCCTGGACCCCCCGGGAAACACTGAAGCTTTCTTT CASTPLDPPGNTEAFF
. TRBJ2-1 TRBV18 . TGTGCCAGCTCACCACTAACGGGATCCTACAATGAGCAGTTCTTC CASSPLTGSYNEQFF
. TRBJ1-1 TRBV19 . TGTGCCAGTAGTATTCAGGGGACGAACACTGAAGCTTTCTTT CASSIQGTNTEAFF
TRBD1 TRBJ1-2 TRBV5-4 . TGTGCCAGCAGCCGTGACAGGGCCGCTAACTATGGCTACACCTTC CASSRDRAANYGYTF
. TRBJ2-3 TRBV5-4 . TGTGCCAGCAGCTTGGACGGAGCCCCCACAGATACGCAGTATTTT CASSLDGAPTDTQYF
TRBD1 TRBJ1-2 TRBV7-2 . TGTGCCAGCAACAACAGGGGACATGGGTTTGGCTACACCTTC CASNNRGHGFGYTF
. TRBJ2-3 TRBV29-1 . TGCAGCGTTGCCTCCGGCACAGATACGCAGTATTTT CSVASGTDTQYF
. TRBJ2-3 TRBV3-1/TRBV3-2 . TGTGCCAGCAGCAGGACTGCCTTGGGGACGCAGTATTTT CASSRTALGTQYF
TRBD1 TRBJ2-7 TRBV29-1 . TGCAGCGTCGCTACAACAGGGGTCTCCTACGAGCAGTACTTC CSVATTGVSYEQYF
. TRBJ2-7 TRBV6-4 . TGTGCCAGCAGTCCTCCGGGACATACACAGATTTACTACGAGCAGTACTTC CASSPPGHTQIYYEQYF
. TRBJ1-1 TRBV3-1/TRBV3-2 . TGTGCCAGCAGCCAAGAGGGAGGGAGAGCTTTCTTT CASSQEGGRAFF
. TRBJ2-5 TRBV4-1 . TGCGCCAGCAGCCGAGGGAACCAAGAGACCCAGTACTTC CASSRGNQETQYF
. TRBJ1-2 TRBV2 . TGTGCCAGCAGTGAATTTCGGGGGGATAGACGAATTAACTATGGCTACACCTTC CASSEFRGDRRINYGYTF
. TRBJ2-5 TRBV29-1 . TGCAGTAGCGGTACCCAAGAGACCCAGTACTTC CSSGTQETQYF
. TRBJ2-1 TRBV18 . TGTGCCAGCTCACCAGCCCAGGAGGCCTACAATGAGCAGTTCTTC CASSPAQEAYNEQFF
TRBD1 TRBJ1-4 TRBV7-9 . TGTGCCAGCAGCTTAGAAGGGGGCTTGCGACTGTTTTTT CASSLEGGLRLFF
. TRBJ2-7 TRBV30 . TGTGCCTCTCGCAGGGTAAACCGCTACGAGCAGTACTTC CASRRVNRYEQYF
. TRBJ2-3 TRBV28 . TGTGCCAGCAGCTATGCCGGGACTCAGGGGGCAGATACGCAGTATTTT CASSYAGTQGADTQYF
. TRBJ1-1 TRBV19 few TGTGCCAGTAGTATAGGTTGGGGGCACACTGAAGCTTTCTTT CASSIGWGHTEAFF
TRBD1 TRBJ2-3 TRBV11-2 . TGTGCCAGCAGCTTCCAGACAGGGGGCGTACCAGATACGCAGTATTTT CASSFQTGGVPDTQYF
. TRBJ2-7 TRBV29-1 . TGCAGCGTTGAAAAAGGAGATCGATACGGGTACGAGCAGTACTTC CSVEKGDRYGYEQYF
. TRBJ2-7 TRBV12-3/TRBV12-4 few TGTGCCAGCAGTCTTTCCCCGTCCTACGAGCAGTACTTC CASSLSPSYEQYF
TRBD1 TRBJ1-4 TRBV27 . TGTGCCAGCAGTTTATCGGGGACAGCTAATGAAAAACTGTTTTTT CASSLSGTANEKLFF
TRBD2 TRBJ2-7 TRBV3-1/TRBV3-2 . TGTGCCAGCAGCCAAACCCAGAGCGGGAGCTTCGTCTCCTACGAGCAGTACTTC CASSQTQSGSFVSYEQYF
TRBD2 TRBJ2-3 TRBV9 . TGTGCCAGCAGCACAGCGGGGAGCACAGATACGCAGTATTTT CASSTAGSTDTQYF
TRBD2 TRBJ2-1 TRBV9 . TGTGCCAGCAATAGACTAGCGGGGTACAATGAGCAGTTCTTC CASNRLAGYNEQFF
TRBD1 TRBJ1-3 TRBV29-1 few TGCAGCGTTGAAGGGACAGGCGCCTGGGGCTCTGGAAACACCATATATTTT CSVEGTGAWGSGNTIYF
TRBD1 TRBJ1-2 TRBV10-3 . TGTGCCATCAGTGATAGGCAGGGGGCATATGGCTACACCTTC CAISDRQGAYGYTF
TRBD1 TRBJ1-2 TRBV2 . TGTGCCAGCAGCGTGAGGCAGGGGGATGGCTACACCTTC CASSVRQGDGYTF
TRBD1 TRBJ1-4 TRBV6-5 . TGTGCCAGCAGTTGGGACAGGGGGCCGAATGAAAAACTGTTTTTT CASSWDRGPNEKLFF
TRBD2 TRBJ2-1 TRBV9 . TGTGCCAGCAGCGTAGAAGGACTAGCGGGCTCCTACAATGAGCAGTTCTTC CASSVEGLAGSYNEQFF
TRBD1 TRBJ1-3 TRBV18 . TGTGCCAGCTCACGCGGACAGGTTGGCTCTGGAAACACCATATATTTT CASSRGQVGSGNTIYF
TRBD2 TRBJ2-3 TRBV7-8 . TGTGCCAGCAGCTTACGTGAGGCTAGCGGAGTCACAGATACGCAGTATTTT CASSLREASGVTDTQYF
. TRBJ2-5 TRBV29-1 . TGCAGCGTTGAACTGGCCTCCGGGGAGACCCAGTACTTC CSVELASGETQYF
TRBD1 TRBJ2-1 TRBV9 . TGTGCCAGCAGCTCTGGACAGGGGACGTACAATGAGCAGTTCTTC CASSSGQGTYNEQFF
TRBD1 TRBJ2-1 TRBV27 once TGTGCCAGCAAAAGACCGACAGGGGCCTACAATGAGCAGTTCTTC CASKRPTGAYNEQFF